This TCR beta chain was captured in a study of T-cell reconstitution after alpha-beta-depleted transplantation in children. Regarding the study as a whole: Several hundred expanded graft clones reportedly gave rise to the alpha-beta T cells present about two months after transplant. Hyperexpanded clones declined; after one year, newly produced T cells mostly supplied diversity.

For TCRbeta, the library was prepared with unique molecular identifiers. TCRdb processed the PCR reads anew with MiXCR; each CDR3 protein has one entry. Seen here are under 450,000 distinct CDR3 sequences, 15% to 20% observed once, and the top ten hold around 28%. Trimming pared 1 base from V and 4 bases from J, leaving 17 bases between. CDR1 is SGHTA, CDR2 FQGNSA, per germline. The CDR3 is 16 residues long. This clonotype was counted between two and nine times. Its target is unknown. The chain is built from TRBV7-2 and TRBJ2-7; maybe TRBD2 (5 bases). The source was PBMCs, mostly from graft donor cells, collected 360 days after TCRalphabeta/CD19-depleted stem cell transplant. This TCR was recovered from a boy under two years old who had a stem cell transplant for Wiskott-Aldrich syndrome, so the T cells may come from the graft donor. Here the CDR3 DNA reads TGTGCCAGCAGCTTAGGGAGGACCCACCTGGGGTACGAGCAGTACTTC. Protein sequence: CASSLGRTHLGYEQYF. The variable domain in full, with the rest retrieved from reference TRBV7-2 and TRBJ2-7, is GAGVSQSPSNKVTEKGKDVELRCDPISGHTALYWYRQSLGQGLEFLIYFQGNSAPDKSGLPSDRFSAERTGGSVSTLTIQRTQQEDSAVYLCASSLGRTHLGYEQYFGPGTRLTVT.